These 13 T cell receptor beta chains were sequenced from one sample in a study of vaccination effects on CD4 cells after COVID-19. No cognate antigen is known for these TCRs. Some clones are missing from TCRdb's copy, which holds only in-frame ones; the method was immunoSEQ multiplex PCR. The repertoire holds roughly 32,000 clones, with approximately 72% as singletons. Antigen-specific CD4+ T cells expanded by the ViraFEST assay with viral peptide pools were then sequenced. After less than twelve days in culture, the CD4+ T cells were isolated. Each participant was given two doses of one vaccine (BNT162b2 or mRNA-1273). The specimen was CD4+ T cells from PBMCs cultured with HCoV-229E spike peptides, collected after COVID-19 vaccination. These receptors were taken from a human donor who received a COVID-19 vaccine.

This chain connects TRBV4-1 to TRBJ1-2; TRBD1 is a possible D gene (5 bases). The germline V gene encodes CDR1 MGHRA and CDR2 YSYEKL. Trimming left V 2 bases short and J 0 bases short, with 16 bases between. This CDR3 has 17 amino acids. The CDR3 loop is CASSQLGRGPTNYGYTF. CDR3 in DNA: TGCGCCAGCAGCCAACTCGGGAGGGGCCCCACTAACTATGGCTACACCTTC.

CDR3 amino acids: CASSLAAQGNSPLHF. CDR3 in DNA: TGTGCCAGCAGCTTAGCCGCACAGGGTAATTCACCCCTCCACTTT. This chain connects TRBV7-2 to TRBJ1-6, with a possible D match to TRBD1 (6 bases). The CDR3 has 15 residues. Trimming shortened V by 0 bases and J by 6 bases, and 9 bases separated the two germline ends. Germline CDR1 SGHTA, CDR2 FQGNSA.

The chain has TRBV5-4 and TRBJ2-5; D might be TRBD1 (5 bases). The germline V gene has CDR1 SGHNT and CDR2 YYREEE (reference sequence). The CDR3 has 13 amino acids. Trimming stripped 1 base from V and 2 bases from J, with 6 bases between. CDR3 nucleotides: TGTGCCAGCAGCTTGAGACAGCAAGAGACCCAGTACTTC. This sequence encodes CASSLRQQETQYF.

Relative to its sample, this clone is medium-sized. The chain couples TRBV18 to TRBJ1-1; possible D gene TRBD1, 5 bases. With 6 bases removed from V and 2 bases from J, the gap between germline ends came to 10 bases. CDR1 is KGHSH and CDR2 is LQKENI in the germline V gene. CDR3 length: 13 amino acids. DNA for the CDR3: TGTGCCAGCTCCCCCGACAGTAACACTGAAGCTTTCTTT. Protein: CASSPDSNTEAFF.

The chain combines TRBV2 with TRBJ1-2; a possible D gene is TRBD1 (6 bases). Germline CDR1 SNHLY, CDR2 FYNNEI. CDR3 length equals 13 residues. With 5 bases removed from V and 4 bases from J, the gap between germline ends came to 11 bases. This chain's CDR3 is CASSSDRPYGYTF. In DNA, the CDR3 is TGTGCCAGCAGTTCGGACAGACCCTATGGCTACACCTTC. Variable domain in full (rest from reference TRBV2 and TRBJ1-2): EPEVTQTPSHQVTQMGQEVILRCVPISNHLYFYWYRQILGQKVEFLVSFYNNEISEKSEIFDDQFSVERPDGSNFTLKIRSTKLEDSAMYFCASSSDRPYGYTFGSGTRLTVV.

The V call is TRBV5-1, the J call TRBJ2-7; a weak D match, TRBD1 (6 bases). V was clipped by 3 bases and J by 0 bases, with 16 bases between them. Germline V gives CDR1 SGHRS, CDR2 YFSETQ. This CDR3 comprises 16 residues. The CDR3 here is CASSSGRRDTSYEQYF. The CDR3, as DNA: TGCGCCAGCAGCTCCGGACGCCGGGACACCTCCTACGAGCAGTACTTC.

V gene TRBV5-5 combines with J gene TRBJ2-5; 12 nucleotides match TRBD1. Germline CDR1 and CDR2: SGHKS and YYEKEE (reference sequence). V lost 4 bases to trimming and J lost 5 bases; unmatched junction nucleotides: 9. The CDR3 has 16 amino acids. CDR3 sequence reads: CASSPTGTGGRETQYF. The CDR3, as DNA: TGTGCCAGCAGCCCCACCGGGACAGGGGGCCGCGAGACCCAGTACTTC.

This clone was detected only a few times. The chain is built from TRBV10-2 and TRBJ2-5; D unclear. V was trimmed by 4 bases and J by 5 bases, leaving 11 bases between them. The length of the CDR3 is 13 residues. Germline V CDR1 and CDR2: WSHSY, SAAADI. CDR3 sequence: CASSASSWETQYF. The DNA of the CDR3 is TGCGCCAGCAGTGCATCCTCTTGGGAGACCCAGTACTTC.

This chain joins TRBV5-5 and TRBJ2-7, with TRBD1 identical over 7 bases. The junction had 12 bases not matched to a gene; V was cut back by 6 bases and J by 3 bases. Germline V gene data show CDR1 as SGHKS and CDR2 as YYEKEE (reference sequence). This CDR3 contains 15 residues. The CDR3 DNA sequence: TGTGCCAGCACCGACCCCGGACAGGCCCTCTACGAGCAGTACTTC. Amino acids: CASTDPGQALYEQYF.

This sequence joins TRBV5-1 and TRBJ2-7, with TRBD1 identical over 10 bases. Germline V gives CDR1 SGHRS, CDR2 YFSETQ. The ends lost 3 bases at V and 2 bases at J; junction bases unmatched: 8. This CDR3 region has 16 residues. The CDR3 is CASSSRRDRGTYEQYF. The CDR3 DNA reads as TGCGCCAGCAGCTCCCGCCGGGACAGGGGTACCTACGAGCAGTACTTC.

V and J are TRBV5-1 and TRBJ2-3, with D unresolved. Between the trimmed V and J ends, which lost 0 bases and 6 bases, there was a span of 5 bases. Germline lookup yields CDR1 SGHRS and CDR2 YFSETQ. The CDR3 extends over 12 amino acids. The CDR3 here is CASSLGADTQYF. The CDR3 nucleotides are TGCGCCAGCAGCTTGGGGGCGGATACGCAGTATTTT.

This CDR3 reads CASSPGLAGDETQYF. The CDR3 nucleotides are TGCGCCAGCAGCCCGGGACTAGCGGGAGATGAGACCCAGTACTTC. The rearrangement links TRBV5-1 to TRBJ2-5; TRBD2 agrees at 14 bases. This CDR3 region has 15 residues. The germline V gene encodes CDR1 SGHRS and CDR2 YFSETQ. Losses at the gene ends were 4 bases for V and 5 bases for J; bases not matched to a gene: 4.

The V call is TRBV27, the J call TRBJ1-5, with 10 bases that match TRBD1. The J segment lost 4 bases and the V segment lost 6 bases, leaving 12 bases of the junction unmatched. CDR3 length: 17 residues. Per germline, CDR1 MNHEY and CDR2 SMNVEV (reference sequence). Here the CDR3 DNA reads TGTGCCAGCAGGAGAATCTCCGGGACAGGGGTGAATCAGCCCCAGCATTTT. Translating it yields CASRRISGTGVNQPQHF.